This T cell receptor beta chain is from a study of regulatory T cells in long-lasting Graves disease (dated by TCRdb to about 2021). The study in broad terms: Newly diagnosed Graves' disease patients had taken antithyroid drugs for less than 3 months. The study was conducted in China and was registered as a clinical trial. A total of roughly 33 samples underwent TCR sequencing: some 13 from persistent and around 20 from newly diagnosed Graves' disease patients. This study used TCR sequencing and RNA sequencing of peripheral blood to compare persistent Graves' disease patients against newly diagnosed Graves' disease patients.

The time point tag for this specimen amounts to: newly diagnosed GD, antithyroid drugs for less than 3 months. For both TCR sequencing and RNA sequencing, RNA was extracted from PBMCs in TRIzol. Graves' disease was diagnosed according to American Thyroid Association guidelines. Patients were recruited from an endocrinology department in Xi'an, China. From each patient, around 9 milliliters of peripheral blood was collected into an EDTA anticoagulant tube. PBMCs were isolated by Ficoll Paque Plus density gradient separation without further T cell sorting. An Agilent 2100 Bioanalyzer and agarose gel were used to check RNA quality, and a NanoDrop 2000 was used to measure RNA concentration. Sequences SGHVS (CDR1) and FNYEAQ (CDR2) are obtained from the germline V gene. V is cut by 2 bases and J by 3 bases, and the space between the germline ends is 14 bases. The cysteine opens and the phenylalanine closes a CDR3 of 15 amino acids. Only the CDR3 DNA is retained, 45 bases long and in frame from the first base.

Study-level results and caveats: Peripheral blood alone was examined, since thyroid tissue, which constituted the primary lesion, could not be accessed. A larger number of public clonotypes was shared among persistent patients (more than 2,500) than among newly diagnosed patients (around 970). Lower TCR Shannon entropy and fewer highly expanded clones were observed in persistent Graves' disease patients than in newly diagnosed patients, which suggested clonal expansion. Sequencing and analysis were limited to the TCR beta chain. The authors noted that the small sample size was a limitation that may lower accuracy. Preferential use of TRBV28, TRBJ1-2 and TRBJ2-5 was observed in persistent disease, whereas TRBV20-1 and TRBJ2-1 were favored in newly diagnosed disease.

Library creation used multiplex PCR. Sequencing was performed on an Illumina HiSeq 4000. To build TCR beta libraries, CDR3 regions were amplified by Arm-PCR using iRepertoire HTBI primers. Gel purification was performed on PCR products prior to sequencing. The published analysis was carried out like this. Across samples, 60 to 80 TRBV and 12 to 15 TRBJ segments were identified and used for gene usage analysis of CDR3 amino acid clonotypes. COPE and FqMerger were used to merge filtered high-quality paired reads into contigs. BLAST was used to align contigs to IMGT TRBV, TRBD and TRBJ reference genes, and CDR3 was defined according to IMGT. Highly expanded clones were defined as clonotypes with a frequency above 0.1%. Repertoire diversity was measured by Shannon entropy, and V-J evenness by the Gini coefficient. Clonotypes shared by more than one individual were considered public. In-frame beta chains were kept once TCRdb had trimmed the public reads at Q25 with fastp and called clones with MiXCR. Every CDR3 protein is listed once, alongside the most common genes and DNA of its rows. The V and J calls were determined by TCRdb, not by the authors. In all, the sample holds about 620,000 distinct CDR3 sequences, and roughly 16% of those were seen once. The ten largest clones take up under 20% of the sample.

This clonotype was observed a handful of times. Its antigen is not yet known. Base qualities were left out, and no much larger clone turns up one base away. These data were also filed under a second study, of T cells in Graves' hyperthyroidism and ophthalmopathy. Drawing on the second study: Graves' hyperthyroidism was defined as stable when no progression to ophthalmopathy occurred over 18 months of follow-up. The hyperthyroidism patients were between 18 and 65 years old and newly diagnosed, with a disease duration of less than 2 months. Patients with uncontrolled infections, other autoimmune diseases, pregnancy or lactation were excluded. Diagnoses were based on clinical symptoms, serum thyroxine and TRAb, thyroid ultrasound and orbital computed tomography. A first-round RT-PCR of the TCR CDR3 used the HTBI primer set with the Qiagen OneStep RT-PCR kit. Blood samples also contained most of the expanded thyroid clonotypes (frequency above 0.001), which suggests that blood repertoires may reflect thyroid immune responses. In cross-validation, a model built on a 13 V-J signature told ophthalmopathy apart from stable hyperthyroidism with just under 90% sensitivity and roughly 83% specificity, and in testing the same model reached 80%/75%. In validation, the model predicted progression to ophthalmopathy with around 71% sensitivity and 72% to 85% specificity, a median of around six months before onset. To identify distinguishing TCR V-J signatures, a discovery cohort of 90 to 100 patients was used, comprising approximately 40 with Graves' ophthalmopathy and some 57 with stable Graves' hyperthyroidism. An independent validation cohort of under 20 hyperthyroidism patients and 15 or so patients who later progressed to ophthalmopathy tested prospective prediction of ophthalmopathy. The 80 to 100 discovery patients were randomly divided into training and test sets at a 7:3 ratio. In addition, the study compared T-cell repertoires in thyroid tissue and in blood from five to seven Graves' hyperthyroidism patients. After blood sampling, hyperthyroidism patients were treated with methimazole at a starting dose of 30 mg daily, and ophthalmopathy patients were treated with high-dose intravenous methylprednisolone. Libraries were constructed in a second round of multiplex PCR, after which size selection and purification were carried out. Libraries were sequenced paired-end with 100 bp reads on an Illumina HiSeq2000. Raw data were processed with SOAPnuke, discarding reads with adapters, uncalled bases, mean Phred below 15, or no exact constant-primer or identifier match. High-quality paired reads were merged with COPE v1.2.5, and unique nucleotide sequences were defined as clonotypes. MiTCR v1.1 was used to align the clonotypes against IMGT TRBV, TRBD and TRBJ reference segments. Analysis was restricted to V-J combinations with a frequency above 0.0001, which covered 99.2% of repertoires. A TCS score was defined as the ratio between F50 (clonal expansion) and ExV (chaos), using BLOSUM62-based TCRdist between CDR3 peptides within each V-J. Welch's t-statistics and random forest reduced around 510 V-J features to about 13, which were used in a naive Bayes classifier (R e1071). No statistical method was used to fix the sample size in advance, and group allocation was not hidden from the investigators. According to the paper, TCR Vbeta CDR3 sequencing was carried out on some 140 peripheral blood samples, which came from 40 to 45 ophthalmopathy, fewer than 80 hyperthyroidism and approximately 17 progressor patients.

The V and J segments used are TRBV7-6 and TRBJ2-7; the D gene is tentatively TRBD1 or TRBD2, each matching 5 bases. The receptor's source is a woman between 25 and 40 years old with Graves disease. Donor details come from another sample of the same person, matched by shared clones. The source was peripheral blood mononuclear cells (PBMCs), collected at new diagnosis, from a patient treated with antithyroid drugs. The bases are TGTGCCAGCAGCTTACGGGGCGCTGAGGTCTACGAGCAGTACTTC. This translates into CASSLRGAEVYEQYF.